The T cell receptor beta chain described here comes from a study of cytomegalovirus exposure and HLA in healthy donors. Broader study findings: The HLA-A and HLA-B alleles of most subjects were reportedly predicted accurately from TCR beta sequences. Links to common viral pathogens appeared, in a later analysis, for several of the most significant clusters.

The PCR had 60 Vbeta and 13 Jbeta primers. Method: immunoSEQ multiplex PCR; TCRdb's copy keeps in-frame clones and lacks some. The sample contains some 100,000 clones, roughly 80% of which appear only once. In the case of this clone: Antigen: not known.

V lost 5 bases to trimming and J lost 5 bases, with 13 bases between them. This CDR3 is 15 amino acids long. Germline CDR1 reads MNHNY; CDR2 reads SVGAGI (reference sequence). The sample was PBMCs. The clonotype was recovered from a male donor in good health and CMV-seropositive. The chain carries TRBV6-6 and TRBJ1-6, with D tentatively TRBD1 (6 bases). CDR3 amino acids: CASSRPTGDNSPLHF. The CDR3 nucleotides read TGTGCCAGCAGTCGGCCGACAGGTGATAATTCACCCCTCCACTTT.